These 20 T cell receptor beta chains were sequenced from one sample in a study of early T cells in non-severe SARS-CoV-2 infection. TCRdb passed the 5' RACE reads through MiXCR, listing each CDR3 protein once. The sample has around 110,000 distinct CDR3 sequences; around 10% are singletons. Sequences were obtained from whole blood. These TCRs come from an adult who was a healthcare worker with PCR-confirmed SARS-CoV-2 infection or an uninfected control (not recorded which).

This clonotype showed up just once. This may come from a read error, since a much larger clone is one base off. This chain connects TRBV10-3 to TRBJ1-6; D unresolved. Trimming pared 3 bases from V and 15 bases from J, leaving 15 bases between. The germline V gene has CDR1 ENHRY and CDR2 SYGVKD. This CDR3 region has 13 residues. Here the CDR3 reads CAISDESPRSLHF. The CDR3 DNA follows: TGTGCCATCAGTGACGAGTCACCCAGGAGCCTCCACTTT.

This clonotype appeared many times. V gene TRBV5-4 combines with J gene TRBJ2-2, with TRBD2 matching 14 bases. Looked up from germline, CDR1 is SGHNT and CDR2 is YYREEE (reference sequence). This CDR3 spans 17 amino acids. The V gene end was trimmed by 3 bases and the J gene end by 3 bases; junction bases not matched to a gene: 4. The CDR3 loop is CASSSGTSGSDTGELFF. CDR3 DNA: TGTGCCAGCAGCTCGGGGACTAGCGGGAGCGACACCGGGGAGCTGTTTTTT. Using reference TRBV5-4 and TRBJ2-2 for the parts outside the CDR3, the full variable domain is ETGVTQSPTHLIKTRGQQVTLRCSSQSGHNTVSWYQQALGQGPQFIFQYYREEENGRGNFPPRFSGLQFPNYSSELNVNALELDDSALYLCASSSGTSGSDTGELFFGEGSRLTVL.

V is TRBV27 and J is TRBJ2-7; TRBD1 agrees at 9 bases. Germline-derived CDR1 and CDR2 are MNHEY and SMNVEV (reference sequence). The trim removed 3 bases at V and 3 bases at J, leaving 6 bases unmatched. This CDR3 spans 15 amino acids. The CDR3, as DNA: TGTGCCAGCAGTTTGGGGACAGGGAGTAACTACGAGCAGTACTTC. The encoded protein is CASSLGTGSNYEQYF.

The chain carries TRBV10-3 and TRBJ2-3; D is undetermined. V was shortened by 8 bases and J by 2 bases, with 11 bases between the two germline ends. In germline, CDR1 is ENHRY, CDR2 SYGVKD. The CDR3 is made up of 13 amino acids. CDR3: CAIGANPTDTQYF. CDR3 DNA sequence: TGTGCCATCGGTGCGAACCCCACAGATACGCAGTATTTT.

The chain is built from TRBV12-3 or TRBV12-4 and TRBJ2-1; D is tentatively TRBD1 or TRBD2 (6 bases each). The CDR3 covers 13 residues. Trimming removed 3 bases at V and 10 bases at J, with 13 bases between. The DNA of the CDR3 is TGTGCCAGCAGTTTTCGGAGGGGGATCGAGCAGTTCTTC. Translated, it gives CASSFRRGIEQFF.

The rearrangement links TRBV20-1 to TRBJ2-7; TRBD1 might be the D (6 bases). Germline CDR1 reads DFQATT; CDR2 reads SNEGSKA (reference sequence). This CDR3 spans 14 amino acids. V lost 6 bases, J lost 0 bases, and 15 bases lay in between. CDR3 bases: TGCAGTGCCAAAAATTACAGGGACTCCTACGAGCAGTACTTC. Amino acids: CSAKNYRDSYEQYF.

This clonotype was observed many times. The V gene is TRBV7-8, the J gene TRBJ2-7; 8 nucleotides match TRBD2. The trim removed 1 base at V and 2 bases at J, leaving 10 bases unmatched. Per germline, CDR1 SGHVS and CDR2 FQNEAQ. There are 17 residues in the CDR3. Here the CDR3 reads CASSLGVRGDRPYEQYF. Here the CDR3 DNA reads TGTGCCAGCAGCTTAGGGGTGCGGGGGGACCGCCCCTACGAGCAGTACTTC.

This clonotype was found many times. This chain joins TRBV10-3 and TRBJ1-1; the D is unclear. Per germline, CDR1 ENHRY and CDR2 SYGVKD. The CDR3 spans 13 residues. Trimming stripped 2 bases from V and 5 bases from J, with 9 bases between. In nucleotides, the CDR3 is TGTGCCATCAGTGAGAGGGTGGGGACTGAAGCTTTCTTT. This encodes CAISERVGTEAFF.

This clonotype was counted once. This chain links TRBV21-1 with TRBJ2-2; TRBD1, as called in the table, went unchecked against the DNA. TRBV21-1 is a documented pseudogene. This CDR3 spans 17 amino acids. The CDR3 region has the DNA TGTGCCAGCAGCGGGACAGGAGAGGGCCGGGTGAACGGGGAGCTGTTTTTT. Its protein is CASSGTGEGRVNGELFF.

Ten or more counts support this clonotype. The genes are TRBV4-3 and TRBJ2-2; no reliable D call. CDR1 LGHNA and CDR2 YSLEER come from the germline V gene. The germline V and J ends were trimmed by 1 base and 7 bases, with 19 bases remaining between them. The CDR3 has 17 amino acids. CDR3 loop: CASSQAVSSWGGGELFF. The CDR3 bases are TGCGCCAGCAGCCAAGCAGTTTCCTCTTGGGGTGGCGGGGAGCTGTTTTTT.

This clonotype was counted many times. The chain uses TRBV5-5 and TRBJ2-7; D remains unclear. The CDR3 runs 13 residues. Germline V gene data show CDR1 as SGHKS and CDR2 as YYEKEE (reference sequence). The ends were cut back, 2 bases at V and 2 bases at J, with 8 bases in the middle. The CDR3, as DNA: TGTGCCAGCAGCTTAGGGCCGCCCTACGAGCAGTACTTC. Its translation is CASSLGPPYEQYF.

This clonotype was seen a few times. The chain combines TRBV4-1 with TRBJ2-7; tentatively, D is TRBD1 or TRBD2 (5 bases each). This CDR3 has 16 residues. Looked up from germline, CDR1 is MGHRA and CDR2 is YSYEKL. Trimming left V 0 bases short and J 5 bases short, with 17 bases between. The CDR3 DNA follows: TGCGCCAGCAGCCAAGAAGGAGAGGGGCGCGTCGACGAGCAGTACTTC. Encoded protein: CASSQEGEGRVDEQYF.

The chain has TRBV7-2 and TRBJ2-5; D gene unclear. V lost 5 bases to trimming and J lost 2 bases, with 12 bases between them. The CDR3 covers 14 residues. Per the germline V gene, CDR1 is SGHTA and CDR2 is FQGNSA. The DNA for the CDR3 is TGTGCCAGCAGCCGTCCCAGGTGGCAAGAGACCCAGTACTTC. This gives the protein CASSRPRWQETQYF.

J is TRBJ2-7 and V is TRBV13; 8 nucleotides agree with TRBD2. V shed 2 bases, J shed 5 bases, and the junction held 8 bases outside the gene matches. The germline CDR1 and CDR2 sequences are PRHDT and FYEKMQ (reference sequence). This CDR3 spans 15 amino acids. The CDR3 DNA reads TGTGCCAGCAGCTTAATGGGGACTAGGGATCACGAGCAGTACTTC. The encoded protein is CASSLMGTRDHEQYF.

This clonotype was seen many times. The V call is TRBV5-6, the J call TRBJ2-3, with TRBD2 matching over 10 bases. Trimming cost V 5 bases and J 2 bases; bases outside gene matches: 5. The CDR3 spans 15 residues. CDR1 is SGHDT, CDR2 YYEEEE, per germline. Here the CDR3 reads CASSSSGSFTDTQYF. Written as DNA, the CDR3 is TGTGCCAGCAGTTCTAGCGGGAGTTTCACAGATACGCAGTATTTT.

This clonotype was observed at least ten times. This chain joins TRBV9 and TRBJ2-1; D is undetermined. CDR1 and CDR2 from the germline V gene are SGDLS and YYNGEE. V was clipped by 1 base and J by 10 bases, with 15 bases between them. The CDR3 spans 14 residues. CDR3 sequence reads: CASSVLDGSREQFF. CDR3 bases: TGTGCCAGCAGCGTACTAGACGGGTCGAGGGAGCAGTTCTTC.

The rearrangement links TRBV7-8 to TRBJ2-1; the match to TRBD2 covers 8 bases. The J segment lost 9 bases and the V segment lost 3 bases, leaving 10 bases of the junction unmatched. The germline V gene encodes CDR1 SGHVS and CDR2 FQNEAQ. CDR3 size: 15 residues. The CDR3 sequence is CASSLGRGGSSEQFF. As DNA, the CDR3 is TGTGCCAGCAGCTTGGGTCGGGGGGGCTCGAGTGAGCAGTTCTTC.

The CDR3 protein is CASSASLAGDTQYF. CDR3 DNA: TGTGCCAGCAGTGCCAGCCTCGCAGGAGATACGCAGTATTTT. V and J are TRBV25-1 and TRBJ2-3; D uncertain. V lost 4 bases and J lost 5, with 13 bases in between. The germline V gene has CDR1 MGHDK and CDR2 SYGVNS. CDR3 length: 14 residues.

This clonotype came up once. The rearrangement joins TRBV6-1 to TRBJ1-6, with D uncertain. The CDR3 is made up of 18 amino acids. Germline lookup yields CDR1 MNHNS and CDR2 SASEGT. The V gene lost 4 bases and the J gene lost 0 bases, with 16 bases spanning the gap. CDR3 loop: CASSAPRELSSYNSPLHF. In DNA, the CDR3 is TGTGCCAGCAGTGCCCCGAGAGAGCTTAGCTCCTATAATTCACCCCTCCACTTT.

This clonotype was seen more than once but under ten times. The chain joins TRBV6-2 or TRBV6-3 to TRBJ1-5; 8 nucleotides match TRBD1. Looked up from germline, CDR1 is MNHEY and CDR2 is SVGEGT. The length of the CDR3 is 14 residues. With V trimmed by 7 bases and J by 9 bases, 11 bases remained unmatched. The CDR3 protein is CASNIGQGRRPQHF. CDR3 in DNA: TGTGCCAGCAATATTGGACAGGGAAGGCGGCCCCAGCATTTT.